This T cell receptor beta chain was identified in a study of healthy donors' naive CD4 and CD8 T cells (dated by TCRdb to between 2014 and 2017). Regarding the research as a whole: Donors were chosen to span three age groups (20-25, 40-50 and 60-70 years, over 5 each), with mean age around 46 and half female. Donors were HLA-typed by sequencing at HLA-A, -B, -C, -DRB1, -DQB1 and -DPB1 using the SBTexcellerator protocol, an ABI3130xl analyzer and SBTengine software. Peripheral blood mononuclear cells were collected from roughly 17 healthy, unrelated individuals. Rearranged TCR alpha and beta chains from naive CD4+ and CD8+ T cells were sequenced in the study to test how TCR variation relates to lineage commitment. For TCR alpha, a new primer set covering all functional IMGT alpha gene variants was designed, and the rest of the protocol matched the beta-chain workflow.

As encoded in the germline V gene, CDR1 is SQVTM while CDR2 is ANQGSEA. The cysteine opens and the phenylalanine closes a CDR3 of 20 amino acids. Just CDR3 DNA is preserved here, 60 bases in frame from base 1. Trimming accounts for 6 bases at V and 0 bases at J, while the number of junction bases matched to no gene is 19. This clonotype was found once. The antigen it binds to is not known. Base quality data are lacking; no much larger clone is found one base away. A single read makes a weak case. Summary of the overall study and its limitations: The study did not directly address whether homeostatic proliferation of naive T cells might have biased the repertoire. Bias between naive CD4+ and CD8+ cells was reportedly observed for most V and J gene segments, consistently across donors and independently of HLA genotype. Around 13% of the variance in CD4/CD8 propensity appeared to be explained jointly by V genes, J genes and CDR3 charge, in a largely additive manner. In both chains, CD4+ lineage was associated with a positively charged CDR3, and CD8+ lineage was associated with a negatively charged CDR3. Because alpha and beta chains were sequenced in bulk and could not be paired, the effects of the two chains in combination were not assessed.

Cells with a CD4+CD8-CD45RO-CD45RA+ profile were isolated by FACS and defined as naive CD4+ T cells, and those with a CD8+CD4-CD45RA+CD27bright profile were defined as naive CD8+ T cells. The antibodies used for sorting targeted CD4 (RPA-T4), CD8 (SK1), CD27 (O323), CD45RA (HI100) and CD45RO (UCHL1). The sequencer listed for this sample is 454 GS FLX Titanium. TCR libraries were built from around 500 ng of total RNA with a previously published linear amplification protocol. Sequencing was performed on the Roche/454 Genome Sequencer with Titanium chemistry. The authors' pipeline ran thus. A total of some 78,000 rearranged TCR alpha transcripts were sequenced from 4 to 6 of the healthy donors. Unique TCR clonotypes were defined by the CDR3 junction under IMGT nomenclature, and duplicate transcripts were removed. Using logistic regression in R 2.13.0, the researchers modeled CD4 versus CD8 status as a function of V and J genes, with an adjustment for donor effects and a Bonferroni correction for multiple testing. TCRdb passed the public sequencing reads through fastp at Q25 and MiXCR, retaining productive beta sequences. Under each unique CDR3 protein, matching rows form one entry showing the most common genes and DNA. TCRdb's processing, not the study's, gives the V and J calls here. The sample records approximately 180,000 distinct CDR3 sequences, under 85% of which are singletons. The top ten constitute less than 2.5% of the sample.

Specimen: naive CD4+ and CD8+ T cells sorted from blood, pooled from several donors. The cell subset or site label, as the study defines it: FACS-sorted naive CD4+ (CD45RO-CD45RA+) and naive CD8+ (CD45RA+CD27bright) T cells. The receptor was derived from a pool of human donors in good health; the sample pools cells from several healthy donors. The sequence joins TRBV29-1 to TRBJ2-1, with 11 middle bases fitting TRBD2. The CDR3 has the sequence CSVPKPTSGSPISSYNEQFF. The nucleotide sequence is given as TGCAGCGTGCCCAAACCAACTAGCGGGAGCCCCATAAGCTCCTACAATGAGCAGTTCTTC.